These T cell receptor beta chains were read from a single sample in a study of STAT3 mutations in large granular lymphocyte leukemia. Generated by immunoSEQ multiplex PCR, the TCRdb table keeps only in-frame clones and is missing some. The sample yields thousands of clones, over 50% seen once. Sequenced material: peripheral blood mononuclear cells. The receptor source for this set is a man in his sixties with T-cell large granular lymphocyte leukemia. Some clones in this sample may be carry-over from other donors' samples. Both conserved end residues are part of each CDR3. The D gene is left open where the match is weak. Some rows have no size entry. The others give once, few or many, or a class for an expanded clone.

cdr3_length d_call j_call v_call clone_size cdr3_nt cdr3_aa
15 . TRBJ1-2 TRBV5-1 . TGCGCCAGCAGCTTGGCCCCCCCAGCTAACTATGGCTACACCTTC CASSLAPPANYGYTF
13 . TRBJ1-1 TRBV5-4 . TGTGCCAGCAGCTTAGAGAGGATGACTGAAGCTTTCTTT CASSLERMTEAFF
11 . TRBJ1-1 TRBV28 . TGTGCCAGCAGTTCGTGGACTGAAGCTTTCTTT CASSSWTEAFF
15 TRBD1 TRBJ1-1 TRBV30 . TGTGCCTGGGTTAACAGGGGGCCAGAAGGGACTGAAGCTTTCTTT CAWVNRGPEGTEAFF
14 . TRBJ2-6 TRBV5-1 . TGCGCCAGCAGGGAAAACTCTGGGGCCAACGTCCTGACTTTC CASRENSGANVLTF
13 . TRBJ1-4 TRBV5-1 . TGCGCCAGCAGCCGCGTACTGGAGGCAGAACTGTTTTTT CASSRVLEAELFF
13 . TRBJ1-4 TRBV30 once TGTGCCTGGAGTGTACGAGCCCGTGAAAAACTGTTTTTT CAWSVRAREKLFF
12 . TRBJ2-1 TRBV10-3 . TGTGCCATCAGTGACAGCTACAATGAGCAGTTCTTC CAISDSYNEQFF
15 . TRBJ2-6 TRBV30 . TGTGCCTGGAGTCGGATGGGGCCTGGGGCCAACGTCCTGACTTTC CAWSRMGPGANVLTF
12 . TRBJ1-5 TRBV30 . TGTGCCTGGGACGCGGCAGGGGTGCCCCAGCATTTT CAWDAAGVPQHF
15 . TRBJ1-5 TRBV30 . TGTGCCTGGAGCAATGGACAGCTAGTCAATCAGCCCCAGCATTTT CAWSNGQLVNQPQHF
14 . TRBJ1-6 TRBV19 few TGTGCCAGTACCCCGGGGGCGGAATTTTCACCCCTCCACTTT CASTPGAEFSPLHF
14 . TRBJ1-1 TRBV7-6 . TGTGCCAGCAGCTCTACTCGAGGGGACACTGAAGCTTTCTTT CASSSTRGDTEAFF
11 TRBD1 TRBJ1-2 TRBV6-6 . TGTGCCAGCAGCGGGACAGATGGCTACACCTTC CASSGTDGYTF
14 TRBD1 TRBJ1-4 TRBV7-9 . TGTGCCAGCAGCCCCGACAGGGGGGATGAAAAACTGTTTTTT CASSPDRGDEKLFF
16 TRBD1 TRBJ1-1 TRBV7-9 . TGTGCCAGCAGCTCCCTCATCCTGACAGGGCCACCTCCAGCTTTCTTT CASSSLILTGPPPAFF
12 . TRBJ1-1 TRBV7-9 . TGTGCCAGCAGCCCAGAGTTGGGCCAAGCTTTCTTT CASSPELGQAFF
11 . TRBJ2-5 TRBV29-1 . TGCAGCGTCGAGAGTGGGGAGACCCAGTACTTC CSVESGETQYF
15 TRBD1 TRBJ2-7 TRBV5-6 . TGTGCCTCAATAGTAGTGGGACAGGGCCTTGGCGAGCAGTACTTC CASIVVGQGLGEQYF
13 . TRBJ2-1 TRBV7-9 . TGTGCCAGCAGCCCGAACCTAGCCGGGGGGCAGTTCTTC CASSPNLAGGQFF
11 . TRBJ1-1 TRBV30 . TGTGCCTGGAGTAGGGGAACTGAAGCTTTCTTT CAWSRGTEAFF
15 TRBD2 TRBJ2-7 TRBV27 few TGTGCCAGCAGTTTCGTAGCGGGAGCACCCTACGAGCAGTACTTC CASSFVAGAPYEQYF